The clone carrying this T cell receptor (beta chain) was counted at least ten times. The antigen is not known. These data are taken from a study of neurological immune-mediated disorders. Study results and limitations: CDR3 amino acid sequences of expanded clones were not shared across subjects, a result suggesting private repertoires in all groups. The greatest degree of TCR clonal expansion was observed in HTLV-1-associated myelopathy, with the lowest in multiple sclerosis, below that of healthy controls.

The cDNA was generated by 5'RACE with 10-nucleotide random UMIs. TCRdb analysed the 5' RACE reads with MiXCR anew, one entry per CDR3 protein. The sample contains tens of thousands of distinct CDR3 sequences, about an eighth of which appear only once. V gave up 1 base and J gave up 3 bases, with 10 bases separating them. CDR3 size: 14 residues. The germline V gene has CDR1 MGHRA and CDR2 YSYEKL. Healthy control participants comprised blood bank volunteers in Maryland, USA. This TCR was sampled from a woman aged 55-70 years in good health. The sample was PBMCs. The V gene is TRBV4-1, the J gene TRBJ2-7; TRBD1 is a possible D gene (7 bases). In nucleotides, the CDR3 is TGCGCCAGCAGCCAAGGGAGGGGGCTCTACGAGCAGTACTTC. Amino acid sequence: CASSQGRGLYEQYF.